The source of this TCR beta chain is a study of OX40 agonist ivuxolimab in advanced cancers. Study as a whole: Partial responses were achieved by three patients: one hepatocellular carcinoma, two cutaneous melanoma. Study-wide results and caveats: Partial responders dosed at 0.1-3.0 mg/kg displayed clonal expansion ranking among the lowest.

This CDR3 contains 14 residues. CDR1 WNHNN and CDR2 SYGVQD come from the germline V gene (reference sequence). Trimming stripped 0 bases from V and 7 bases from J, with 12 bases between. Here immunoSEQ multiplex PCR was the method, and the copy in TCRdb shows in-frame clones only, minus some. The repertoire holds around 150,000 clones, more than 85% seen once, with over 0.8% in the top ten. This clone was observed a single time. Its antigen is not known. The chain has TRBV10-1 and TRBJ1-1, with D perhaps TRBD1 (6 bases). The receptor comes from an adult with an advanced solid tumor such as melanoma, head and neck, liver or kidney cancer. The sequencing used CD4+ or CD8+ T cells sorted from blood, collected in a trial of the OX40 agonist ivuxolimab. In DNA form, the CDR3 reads TGCGCCAGCAGTGAGTCTGGGGGCCCCGGTGAAGCTTTCTTT. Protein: CASSESGGPGEAFF.